The next 21 T cell receptor beta chains were all read from a single sample in a study of T cell responses to AZD1222 COVID-19 vaccine. Assay: immunoSEQ multiplex PCR; the TCRdb copy retains only in-frame clones and omits some. This repertoire shows fewer than 110,000 clones, about 87% found once; its top ten account for 20% to 25%. The sequencing here drew on peripheral blood, taken on day 0 of AZD1222 vaccination. These receptors all come from an adult in good health.

This clone has at least ten counts. This chain connects TRBV19 to TRBJ1-5; D is uncertain. V was trimmed by 1 base and J by 0 bases, leaving 10 bases between them. Looked up from germline, CDR1 is LNHDA and CDR2 is SQIVND (reference sequence). This CDR3 is built from 16 residues. CDR3 bases: TGTGCCAGTAGTATAGGGCCGGACCTTAGCAATCAGCCCCAGCATTTT. This encodes CASSIGPDLSNQPQHF. Looking up the rest from reference TRBV19 and TRBJ1-5 gives the full variable domain: DGGITQSPKYLFRKEGQNVTLSCEQNLNHDAMYWYRQDPGQGLRLIYYSQIVNDFQKGDIAEGYSVSREKKESFPLTVTSAQKNPTAFYLCASSIGPDLSNQPQHFGDGTRLSIL.

V usage is TRBV2 and J usage is TRBJ1-2; the D is unclear. Trimming took 6 bases from V and 2 from J, leaving 10 bases between them. CDR1 and CDR2 from the germline V gene are SNHLY and FYNNEI. The CDR3 runs 13 residues. The CDR3 here is CASRADGNYGYTF. CDR3 nucleotide sequence: TGTGCCAGCAGGGCCGACGGCAACTATGGCTACACCTTC.

The V call is TRBV6-5, the J call TRBJ2-7, with 8 bases that match TRBD1. The CDR3 is made up of 16 amino acids. J gave up 4 bases and V 2 bases, and 10 bases lay outside the gene matches. Germline V gene lookup returns CDR1 MNHEY and CDR2 SVGAGI. CDR3 DNA: TGTGCCAGCAGTTACGTGGGGCAGGGGGCGAGGTACGAGCAGTACTTC. Its translation is CASSYVGQGARYEQYF.

This chain links TRBV6-2 or TRBV6-3 with TRBJ1-4; 7 nucleotides line up with TRBD1. J lost 0 bases, V lost 5 bases, and 18 bases had no gene match. The CDR3 is made up of 20 amino acids. Germline V gives CDR1 MNHEY, CDR2 SVGEGT. CDR3 in amino acids: CASSQHSFPGQTTTNEKLFF. CDR3 sequence (DNA): TGTGCCAGCAGTCAACACTCCTTTCCGGGACAGACTACAACTAATGAAAAACTGTTTTTT.

CDR3 bases: TGTGCCAGTAGTGACAGGGGGAACACTGAAGCTTTCTTT. Translating gives CASSDRGNTEAFF. The chain has TRBV19 and TRBJ1-1; 8 bases align to TRBD1. The CDR3 consists of 13 residues. Germline V gene data show CDR1 as LNHDA and CDR2 as SQIVND (reference sequence). V lost 5 bases, J lost 1 base, and 0 bases stayed unmatched.

The V and J genes are TRBV27 and TRBJ1-1; a weak D match, TRBD1 (5 bases). V was cut by 7 bases and J by 3 bases, with 15 bases left in between. Germline-derived CDR1 and CDR2 are MNHEY and SMNVEV (reference sequence). The CDR3 spans 14 residues. Here the CDR3 reads CASTRWGGDTEAFF. In DNA, the CDR3 is TGTGCCAGCACACGTTGGGGGGGGGACACTGAAGCTTTCTTT.

The chain is built from TRBV6-5 and TRBJ1-5; 7 bases are shared with TRBD1. Germline values: CDR1 MNHEY, CDR2 SVGAGI. The V and J ends lost 5 bases and 6 bases, in that order; junction bases with no gene match: 10. The CDR3 is made up of 15 amino acids. The CDR3 sequence is CASSQTGRGGQPQHF. CDR3 nucleotide sequence: TGTGCCAGCAGTCAGACAGGGAGGGGAGGTCAGCCCCAGCATTTT.

This clone was observed once. The sample holds other DNA sequences that translate to the same CDR3. This chain connects TRBV28 to TRBJ2-7, with no clear D. CDR3 length: 10 amino acids. Trimming removed 1 base at V and 5 bases at J, with 0 bases between. CDR1 and CDR2 (germline): MDHEN, SYDVKM. The CDR3 protein is CASSLYEQYF. CDR3 bases: TGTGCCAGCAGTTTATACGAGCAGTACTTC. Based on the CDR3 plus reference TRBV28 and TRBJ2-7, the full variable domain is DVKVTQSSRYLVKRTGEKVFLECVQDMDHENMFWYRQDPGLGLRLIYFSYDVKMKEKGDIPEGYSVSREKKERFSLILESASTNQTSMYLCASSLYEQYFGPGTRLTVT.

The chain combines TRBV30 with TRBJ2-1; the D call may be TRBD1 or TRBD2 (5 bases each). The CDR3 extends over 13 amino acids. Germline CDR1 GTSNPN, CDR2 SVGIG (reference sequence). V shed 0 bases and J shed 7 bases, with 10 bases lying between them. CDR3 loop: CAWSVWGGNEQFF. In DNA, the CDR3 is TGTGCCTGGAGTGTCTGGGGCGGGAATGAGCAGTTCTTC.

The table lists this clone with a few counts. This chain uses TRBV19 with TRBJ1-1, with 7 bases fitting TRBD1. In germline, CDR1 is LNHDA, CDR2 SQIVND (reference sequence). This CDR3 comprises 14 residues. J lost 1 base, V lost 5 bases, and 4 bases had no gene match. Here the CDR3 DNA reads TGTGCCAGTAGTTCGGGACAGACGAACACTGAAGCTTTCTTT. Its protein is CASSSGQTNTEAFF.

The rearrangement uses TRBV6-5 and TRBJ1-5, with D maybe TRBD1 (5 bases). CDR3 length: 14 residues. V lost 2 bases and J 7 bases, leaving 12 bases between the germline ends. The germline V gene has CDR1 MNHEY and CDR2 SVGAGI. CDR3 residues: CASSYRSGSQPQHF. The CDR3 DNA reads as TGTGCCAGCAGTTACCGGTCAGGGAGCCAGCCCCAGCATTTT.

The chain is built from TRBV7-9 and TRBJ1-2; 7 bases are a match to TRBD1. This CDR3 spans 16 amino acids. V dropped 5 bases and J dropped 8; count of bases not matched to a gene: 17. From germline, CDR1 is SEHNR and CDR2 FQNEAQ (reference sequence). The CDR3: CASSDNQGGTRIGYTF. The CDR3 DNA sequence: TGTGCCAGCAGCGATAATCAGGGGGGGACGCGGATAGGCTACACCTTC. The full variable domain, with the rest looked up from reference TRBV7-9 and TRBJ1-2, is DTGVSQNPRHKITKRGQNVTFRCDPISEHNRLYWYRQTLGQGPEFLTYFQNEAQLEKSRLLSDRFSAERPKGSFSTLEIQRTEQGDSAMYLCASSDNQGGTRIGYTFGSGTRLTVV.

V usage is TRBV9 and J usage is TRBJ2-1; possibly TRBD2 for D (5 bases). Germline CDR1 reads SGDLS; CDR2 reads YYNGEE. Trimming took off 5 bases at V and 3 bases at J, with 12 bases between the two ends. This CDR3 spans 14 amino acids. CDR3 in amino acids: CASSYREHYNEQFF. In DNA, the CDR3 is TGTGCCAGCAGTTACCGGGAACACTACAATGAGCAGTTCTTC.

This chain uses TRBV27 with TRBJ2-1; D perhaps matches TRBD2 (5 bases). Germline values: CDR1 MNHEY, CDR2 SMNVEV (reference sequence). Trimming removed 7 bases at V and 1 base at J, with 11 bases between. The length of the CDR3 is 14 residues. DNA of the CDR3: TGTGCCAGCACCCGCGGAGGATCCTACAATGAGCAGTTCTTC. The encoded protein is CASTRGGSYNEQFF.

V gene TRBV28 combines with J gene TRBJ1-6; tentative D call: TRBD1 (5 bases). CDR1 is MDHEN and CDR2 is SYDVKM in the germline V gene. Trimming pared 3 bases from V and 7 bases from J, leaving 7 bases between. The CDR3 is 13 amino acids. The CDR3 loop is CASSFGGNSPLHF. The CDR3 region has the DNA TGTGCCAGCAGTTTCGGGGGGAATTCACCCCTCCACTTT. The whole variable domain, filled in from reference TRBV28 and TRBJ1-6, reads DVKVTQSSRYLVKRTGEKVFLECVQDMDHENMFWYRQDPGLGLRLIYFSYDVKMKEKGDIPEGYSVSREKKERFSLILESASTNQTSMYLCASSFGGNSPLHFGNGTRLTVT.

The CDR3, as DNA: TGTGCCAGCAGCCTCGCCGGGACAGTTAGCAATCAGCCCCAGCATTTT. Its protein product is CASSLAGTVSNQPQHF. The V and J genes are TRBV7-2 and TRBJ1-5; 7 nucleotides line up with TRBD1. Germline CDR1 and CDR2: SGHTA and FQGNSA. This CDR3 has 16 residues. Trimming at V came to 5 bases and at J to 0 bases, leaving 7 bases not matched to a gene. The whole variable domain, filled in from reference TRBV7-2 and TRBJ1-5, reads GAGVSQSPSNKVTEKGKDVELRCDPISGHTALYWYRQSLGQGLEFLIYFQGNSAPDKSGLPSDRFSAERTGGSVSTLTIQRTQQEDSAVYLCASSLAGTVSNQPQHFGDGTRLSIL.

The chain combines TRBV19 with TRBJ1-5; weak D call: TRBD1 (6 bases). In germline, CDR1 is LNHDA, CDR2 SQIVND (reference sequence). V was trimmed by 3 bases and J by 4 bases, leaving 13 bases between them. The CDR3 runs to 15 residues. The chain's CDR3 is CASSILGQGNQPQHF. Here the CDR3 DNA reads TGTGCCAGTAGTATTCTCGGCCAGGGGAATCAGCCCCAGCATTTT. Variable domain in full (rest from reference TRBV19 and TRBJ1-5): DGGITQSPKYLFRKEGQNVTLSCEQNLNHDAMYWYRQDPGQGLRLIYYSQIVNDFQKGDIAEGYSVSREKKESFPLTVTSAQKNPTAFYLCASSILGQGNQPQHFGDGTRLSIL.

The CDR3 DNA follows: TGCAGCGTTGGCTGGGGCGAGACCTACGAGCAGTACTTC. This translates into CSVGWGETYEQYF. V is TRBV29-1 and J is TRBJ2-7; D perhaps matches TRBD1 (5 bases). CDR1 is SQVTM and CDR2 is ANQGSEA in the germline V gene. The ends were cut back, 4 bases at V and 2 bases at J, with 12 bases in the middle. This CDR3 has 13 residues.

The chain uses TRBV6-4 and TRBJ1-6; the D gene is possibly TRBD1 (5 bases). The CDR3 length is 13 residues. The V end was cut by 9 bases, the J end by 3 bases, with 9 bases between. Germline assignment: CDR1 MRHNA and CDR2 SNTAGT. CDR3 amino acids: CASSTDYNSPLHF. CDR3 coding DNA: TGTGCCAGTTCGACAGACTATAATTCACCCCTCCACTTT.

Note on this clone: Other DNA sequences in this sample translate to the same CDR3. This sequence joins TRBV18 and TRBJ1-1; no reliable D call. The CDR3 covers 12 residues. The ends were cut back, 3 bases at V and 1 base at J, with 3 bases in the middle. Germline CDR1 KGHSH, CDR2 LQKENI. In DNA form, the CDR3 reads TGTGCCAGCTCACCTTCGAACACTGAAGCTTTCTTT. As protein: CASSPSNTEAFF. The full variable domain, completed using reference TRBV18 and TRBJ1-1, is NAGVMQNPRHLVRRRGQEARLRCSPMKGHSHVYWYRQLPEEGLKFMVYLQKENIIDESGMPKERFSAEFPKEGPSILRIQQVVRGDSAAYFCASSPSNTEAFFGQGTRLTVV.

This sequence joins TRBV6-2 or TRBV6-3 and TRBJ2-7, with a weak D call TRBD2 (5 bases). The CDR3 is 18 amino acids. Germline assignment: CDR1 MNHEY and CDR2 SVGEGT. The V and J ends lost 2 bases and 6 bases respectively, with 26 bases between them. In DNA, the CDR3 is TGTGCCAGCAGTTACGGTCGGGGTGTGGAAATCAAAACCATCGAGCAGTACTTC. Its translation: CASSYGRGVEIKTIEQYF.